The 5 T cell receptor beta chains given below trace back to one sample, sequenced in a study of a mutant IDH1 vaccine in newly diagnosed glioma. TCRdb's table, derived via immunoSEQ multiplex PCR, lists solely in-frame clones and lacks some. The table includes tens of thousands of clones, 75% to 90% detected once. Time point defined: baseline, week 1 (first vaccination visit). Sample treatment: pre-vaccination baseline after standard-of-care therapy. Sequences were derived from PBMCs, sampled from a glioma patient treated with radiotherapy, temozolomide or both. The receptors shown here come from a man in his forties with glioma.

The CDR3 spells CASSFQGMSQPQHF. In DNA form, the CDR3 reads TGTGCCAGCAGCTTCCAGGGTATGAGTCAGCCCCAGCATTTT. V is TRBV5-6 and J is TRBJ1-5; tentatively, D is TRBD1 (5 bases). CDR3 length: 14 amino acids. V was trimmed by 2 bases and J by 6 bases, leaving 12 bases between them. Germline V gives CDR1 SGHDT, CDR2 YYEEEE.

By share, this clone counts as medium-sized. V usage is TRBV19 and J usage is TRBJ1-1; D is unresolved. V lost 7 bases and J lost 1, with 7 bases in between. CDR1 LNHDA and CDR2 SQIVND come from the germline V gene (reference sequence). The CDR3 covers 12 residues. The CDR3 DNA sequence: TGTGCCAGTAACGACAAGAACACTGAAGCTTTCTTT. As protein: CASNDKNTEAFF. Full variable domain (rest looked up from reference TRBV19 and TRBJ1-1): DGGITQSPKYLFRKEGQNVTLSCEQNLNHDAMYWYRQDPGQGLRLIYYSQIVNDFQKGDIAEGYSVSREKKESFPLTVTSAQKNPTAFYLCASNDKNTEAFFGQGTRLTVV.

The chain uses TRBV4-1 and TRBJ2-5, with a weak D call TRBD2 (5 bases). This CDR3 has 16 residues. The germline V gene has CDR1 MGHRA and CDR2 YSYEKL. V was cut by 2 bases and J by 2 bases, with 15 bases left in between. The CDR3 here is CASSQTRFLGQETQYF. The CDR3 DNA reads TGCGCCAGCAGCCAAACTAGATTCCTCGGTCAAGAGACCCAGTACTTC.

This clone showed up just once. V gene TRBV5-1 combines with J gene TRBJ2-7; TRBD1 agrees at 9 bases. The V and J ends lost 5 bases and 3 bases, in that order; junction bases with no gene match: 6. Germline V gene data show CDR1 as SGHRS and CDR2 as YFSETQ. The CDR3 contains 14 residues. The CDR3 protein is CASSRGQGIYEQYF. Here the CDR3 DNA reads TGCGCCAGCAGTCGGGGACAGGGAATCTACGAGCAGTACTTC.

The chain is built from TRBV7-6 and TRBJ1-1; D gene ambiguous. Per the germline V gene, CDR1 is SGHVS and CDR2 is FNYEAQ. V dropped 1 base and J dropped 0 bases, with 6 bases sitting between them. This CDR3 comprises 14 residues. CDR3 loop: CASSLGLMNTEAFF. CDR3 in DNA: TGTGCCAGCAGCTTAGGGTTAATGAACACTGAAGCTTTCTTT.